The 17 T cell receptor beta chains below come from one sample, sequenced in a study of beta chain features in type 1 diabetes. Expressed TCRB transcripts were sequenced because the isolated RNA had all been reverse transcribed beforehand. This table comes from immunoSEQ multiplex PCR, and its TCRdb copy is limited to in-frame clones, with some not included. The sample lists under 450,000 clones; approximately 14% were seen once. Material: naive CD4+ T cells from blood. Receptor source: a man younger than 45 in good health.

In this sample, this clone turned up a few times. CDR3 amino acids: CASSRTSSTDTQYF. CDR3 nucleotide sequence: TGTGCCAGCTCGAGGACTAGCAGCACAGATACGCAGTATTTT. This chain connects TRBV18 to TRBJ2-3, with 8 bases identical to TRBD2. This CDR3 has 14 amino acids. With 6 bases clipped from V and 0 bases from J, the junction kept 2 bases outside the gene matches. Germline loops: CDR1 KGHSH, CDR2 LQKENI. Full variable domain (outside the CDR3, taken from reference TRBV18 and TRBJ2-3): NAGVMQNPRHLVRRRGQEARLRCSPMKGHSHVYWYRQLPEEGLKFMVYLQKENIIDESGMPKERFSAEFPKEGPSILRIQQVVRGDSAAYFCASSRTSSTDTQYFGPGTRLTVL.

This clone occurred once. The chain links TRBV5-1 to TRBJ1-2, with D uncertain. V was shortened by 4 bases and J by 2 bases, with 6 bases between the two germline ends. CDR1 SGHRS and CDR2 YFSETQ come from the germline V gene. The CDR3 runs 12 residues. The CDR3 protein is CASSNENYGYTF. The CDR3 coding sequence is TGCGCCAGCAGCAACGAGAACTATGGCTACACCTTC.

The chain joins TRBV5-4 to TRBJ1-1; no definite D call. Germline V gene lookup returns CDR1 SGHNT and CDR2 YYREEE (reference sequence). V lost 0 bases and J lost 6, with 6 bases in between. CDR3 length: 12 amino acids. As DNA, the CDR3 is TGTGCCAGCAGCTTGGAGCTCGCTGAAGCTTTCTTT. Its translation is CASSLELAEAFF.

This sequence joins TRBV7-2 and TRBJ2-1; TRBD2 matches at 8 bases. The CDR3 consists of 14 residues. V shed 3 bases, J shed 4 bases, and the junction held 2 bases outside the gene matches. Germline CDR1 reads SGHTA; CDR2 reads FQGNSA. The CDR3 region is CASSLRGEYNEQFF. The CDR3 DNA is TGTGCCAGCAGCTTGCGGGGGGAATACAATGAGCAGTTCTTC.

The sample holds a few counts of this clone. The chain recombines TRBV29-1 with TRBJ2-7; D unclear. The CDR3 runs to 10 residues. V was clipped by 4 bases and J by 5 bases, with 6 bases between them. CDR1 and CDR2 from the germline V gene are SQVTM and ANQGSEA. The CDR3 region has the DNA TGCAGCGTTGGTTATCACGAGCAGTACGTC. Its protein product is CSVGYHEQYV.

This clone showed up just a few times. The CDR3 loop is CTSSHGDFYQETQYF. In nucleotides, the CDR3 is TGCACCAGCAGCCACGGGGACTTCTACCAAGAGACCCAGTACTTC. The chain is built from TRBV1 and TRBJ2-5; the table's D call TRBD2 went unverified against the DNA. TRBV1 is tagged as a pseudogene. CDR3 length: 15 amino acids.

This chain uses TRBV13 with TRBJ1-5; D may be TRBD1 (5 bases). CDR1 is PRHDT and CDR2 is FYEKMQ in the germline V gene (reference sequence). The V and J ends lost 4 bases and 9 bases respectively, with 13 bases between them. The CDR3 has 13 amino acids. The CDR3 region is CASSSGGTGPQHF. The CDR3 bases are TGTGCCAGCAGCTCTGGGGGGACGGGGCCCCAGCATTTT. Full variable domain (outside the CDR3, taken from reference TRBV13 and TRBJ1-5): AAGVIQSPRHLIKEKRETATLKCYPIPRHDTVYWYQQGPGQDPQFLISFYEKMQSDKGSIPDRFSAQQFSDYHSELNMSSLELGDSALYFCASSSGGTGPQHFGDGTRLSIL.

This clone has more than one count but fewer than ten. This chain connects TRBV13 to TRBJ2-6; D might be TRBD2 (5 bases). V was clipped by 5 bases and J by 4 bases, with 18 bases between them. This CDR3 spans 17 amino acids. Germline values: CDR1 PRHDT, CDR2 FYEKMQ (reference sequence). The CDR3 is CASSLLLSGIGANVLTF. CDR3 nucleotide sequence: TGTGCCAGCAGCCTTCTTTTATCGGGAATCGGGGCCAACGTCCTGACTTTC. Complete variable domain (other parts from reference TRBV13 and TRBJ2-6): AAGVIQSPRHLIKEKRETATLKCYPIPRHDTVYWYQQGPGQDPQFLISFYEKMQSDKGSIPDRFSAQQFSDYHSELNMSSLELGDSALYFCASSLLLSGIGANVLTFGAGSRLTVL.

The chain employs TRBV2 and TRBJ1-2; the D gene is possibly TRBD1 (5 bases). The germline gives CDR1 SNHLY, CDR2 FYNNEI. The CDR3 spans 14 residues. Deletions cut 8 bases from V and 3 bases from J, with 16 bases between. The CDR3 nucleotides are TGTGCCAGCGCAGCCAGGGTGCTGCACTATGGCTACACCTTC. This translates into CASAARVLHYGYTF.

The chain uses TRBV6-5 and TRBJ2-7; 11 positions agree with TRBD2. This CDR3 contains 15 residues. With 8 bases clipped from V and 6 bases from J, the junction kept 12 bases outside the gene matches. Looked up from germline, CDR1 is MNHEY and CDR2 is SVGAGI. CDR3 region: CASQLAGATLGEQYF. CDR3 DNA sequence: TGTGCCAGCCAACTAGCGGGGGCCACCCTAGGCGAGCAGTACTTC.

This clone was found once. The chain is built from TRBV20-1 and TRBJ2-7, with D perhaps matching TRBD1 (6 bases). CDR3 size: 11 residues. Germline V lookup: CDR1 DFQATT, CDR2 SNEGSKA (reference sequence). The V and J ends lost 5 bases and 3 bases respectively, with 8 bases between them. Here the CDR3 reads CSAHRDYEQYF. CDR3 coding DNA: TGCAGTGCTCACAGGGACTACGAGCAGTACTTC.

The chain links TRBV9 to TRBJ1-4; D is uncertain. The CDR3 is made up of 13 amino acids. V lost 0 bases and J 5 bases, leaving 5 bases between the germline ends. The germline V gene encodes CDR1 SGDLS and CDR2 YYNGEE. CDR3 sequence: CASSVVDNEKLFF. The CDR3 nucleotides read TGTGCCAGCAGCGTAGTTGACAATGAAAAACTGTTTTTT.

This clone appeared a few times. CDR3 amino acids: CASSGQGAFQNIQYF. CDR3 nucleotides: TGTGCCAGCAGCGGGCAGGGGGCTTTTCAAAACATTCAGTACTTC. The chain is built from TRBV5-4 and TRBJ2-4, with 8 bases identical to TRBD1. Per the germline V gene, CDR1 is SGHNT and CDR2 is YYREEE (reference sequence). V shed 4 bases and J 5 bases; nucleotides not matched to a gene: 8. The CDR3 is made up of 15 amino acids.

This clone was recorded a few times. The rearrangement links TRBV4-1 to TRBJ2-3; D unresolved. The V gene's germline CDR1 is MGHRA and CDR2 YSYEKL. The V gene lost 5 bases and the J gene lost 0 bases, with 15 bases spanning the gap. This CDR3 has 16 residues. This CDR3 reads CASSTRAVTSTDTQYF. In DNA form, the CDR3 reads TGCGCCAGCAGCACCCGGGCTGTGACTAGCACAGATACGCAGTATTTT.

The table lists this clone with a few counts. The chain has TRBV4-1 and TRBJ2-3; D may correspond to TRBD1 or TRBD2 (5 bases each). This CDR3 contains 14 residues. V was shortened by 4 bases and J by 6 bases, with 14 bases between the two germline ends. Germline V gene lookup returns CDR1 MGHRA and CDR2 YSYEKL. CDR3 DNA sequence: TGCGCCAGCAGCCTCGGGACGGCCCCGGATACGCAGTATTTT. It yields the protein CASSLGTAPDTQYF.

J is TRBJ1-5 and V is TRBV10-3, with 7 bases that match TRBD1. The CDR3 contains 13 residues. The J segment lost 9 bases and the V segment lost 4 bases, leaving 6 bases of the junction unmatched. Germline loops: CDR1 ENHRY, CDR2 SYGVKD. CDR3 nucleotides: TGTGCCATCAGTGGGGACAGCGGGGGGCCCCAGCATTTT. Its protein product is CAISGDSGGPQHF.

This clone was seen a handful of times. The chain employs TRBV10-3 and TRBJ2-3; 9 nucleotides line up with TRBD1. This CDR3 region has 15 residues. CDR1 ENHRY and CDR2 SYGVKD come from the germline V gene. Germline trimming cut 4 bases from V and 2 bases from J; bases unmatched to any gene: 4. CDR3: CAISVGQGNTDTQYF. The CDR3 DNA follows: TGTGCCATCAGTGTAGGACAGGGGAACACAGATACGCAGTATTTT.